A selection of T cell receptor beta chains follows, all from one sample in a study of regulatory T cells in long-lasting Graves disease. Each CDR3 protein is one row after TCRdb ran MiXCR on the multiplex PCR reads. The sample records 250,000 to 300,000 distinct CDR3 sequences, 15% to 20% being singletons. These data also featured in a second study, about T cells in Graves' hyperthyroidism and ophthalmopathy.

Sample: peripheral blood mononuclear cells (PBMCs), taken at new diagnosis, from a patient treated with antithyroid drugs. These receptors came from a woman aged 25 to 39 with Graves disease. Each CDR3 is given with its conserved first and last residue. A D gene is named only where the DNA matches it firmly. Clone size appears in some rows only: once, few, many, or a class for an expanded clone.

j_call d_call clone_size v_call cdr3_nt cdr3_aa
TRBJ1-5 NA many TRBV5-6 TGTGCCAGCAGCTTGGCCCGTCGGGGGAGCAATCAGCCCCAGCATTTT CASSLARRGSNQPQHF
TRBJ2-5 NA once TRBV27 TGTGCCACCAGGGGGGGGGAGACCCAGTACTTC CATRGGETQYF
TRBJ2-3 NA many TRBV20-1 TGCAGTGCTAGAGTTAGTCCCAGCACAGATACGCAGTATTTT CSARVSPSTDTQYF
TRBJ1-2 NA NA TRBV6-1 TGTGCCAGCAGTGAAGGGGGTGGGTATGGCGGCTACACCTTC CASSEGGGYGGYTF
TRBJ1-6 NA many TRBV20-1 TGCAGTGCTAGAGATCTCCTTCGCGGGAATTCACCCCTCCACTTT CSARDLLRGNSPLHF
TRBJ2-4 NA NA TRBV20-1 TGCAGTGCCTCGACAGGAACGGCCAAAAACATTCAGTACTTC CSASTGTAKNIQYF
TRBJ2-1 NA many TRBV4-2 TGTGCCAGCAGCCAAGTACTAGACTACAATGAGCAGTTCTTC CASSQVLDYNEQFF
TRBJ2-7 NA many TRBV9 TGTGCCAGCGGGGAGGGGGACAGTACCTTCTACGAGCAGTACTTC CASGEGDSTFYEQYF
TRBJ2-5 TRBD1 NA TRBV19 TGTGCCAGTGACAGGGGGCAGGCGGGGGGGACCCAGTACTTC CASDRGQAGGTQYF
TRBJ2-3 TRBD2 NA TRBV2 TGTGCCAGCGGCCTGACGGGAGGGTATTTCGGGACAGATACGCAGTATTTT CASGLTGGYFGTDTQYF
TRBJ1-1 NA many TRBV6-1 TGTGCCAGCAAGAGGCAGACTAACACTGAAGCTTTCTTT CASKRQTNTEAFF
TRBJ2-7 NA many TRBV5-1 TGCGCCAGCAGCTTGGCCGTCAGGGGCTATGAGCAGTACTTC CASSLAVRGYEQYF
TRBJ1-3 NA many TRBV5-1 TGCGCCAGCAGCTTTGAATTTGGAAACACCATATATTTT CASSFEFGNTIYF
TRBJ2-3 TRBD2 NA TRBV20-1 TGCAGTGCTAAACTAGCGGGGGACACAGATACGCAGTATTTT CSAKLAGDTDTQYF
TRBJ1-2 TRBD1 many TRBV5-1 TGCGCCAGCAGCTTGGGACAGGGGGCGCTTGGCTACACCTTC CASSLGQGALGYTF
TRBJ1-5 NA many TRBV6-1 TGTGCCAGCACCGACCAAGTTCCCTACCTCTCATCACATAGCAATCAGCCCCAGCATTTT CASTDQVPYLSSHSNQPQHF
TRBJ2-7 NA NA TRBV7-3 TGTGCCAGCAGTCATGGGGGGGCGTGGTTCTACGAGCAGTACTTC CASSHGGAWFYEQYF
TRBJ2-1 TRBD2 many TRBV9 TGTGCCAGCAGCCGCCTAGCGGGGGCTTACAATGAGCAGTTCTTC CASSRLAGAYNEQFF
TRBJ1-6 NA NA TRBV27 TGTGCCAGCAGTCTCCGGAGCCAGGGAGCCTCACCCCTCCACTTT CASSLRSQGASPLHF
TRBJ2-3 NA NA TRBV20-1 TGCAGTGCTAGGAACCCAGCGGCAGATACGCAGTATTTT CSARNPAADTQYF
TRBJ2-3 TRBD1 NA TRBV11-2 TGTGCCAGCAGCCCTATTCCGGGACAGGGAGATACGCAGTATTTT CASSPIPGQGDTQYF
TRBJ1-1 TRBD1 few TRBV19 TGTGCCAGTAGTACCCCAGACAGGGACCTTGAAGCTTTCTTT CASSTPDRDLEAFF
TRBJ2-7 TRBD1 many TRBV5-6 TGTGCCAGCAGCTTGTTTCTCGGGACAGGGGATGGCAACGAGCAGTACTTC CASSLFLGTGDGNEQYF
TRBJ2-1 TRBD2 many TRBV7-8 TGTGCCAGCAGCGTGACTAGCGGGGGGCTGAATGAGCAGTTCTTC CASSVTSGGLNEQFF
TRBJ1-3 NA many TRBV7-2 TGTGCCAGCAGCTCCGGGGACATTATAAGGACGAACACCATATATTTT CASSSGDIIRTNTIYF
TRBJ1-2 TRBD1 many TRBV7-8 TGTGCCATAGGGGACAGGGGAGAGGGGTTATCGGGCTACACCTTC CAIGDRGEGLSGYTF
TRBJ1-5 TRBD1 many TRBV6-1 TGTGCCAGCAACGACGTACCTGGGACAGGGGATCAGCCCCAGCATTTT CASNDVPGTGDQPQHF
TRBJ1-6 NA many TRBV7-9 TGTGCCAGCAGCAAAGACAGGTTTGGCAATTCACCCCTCCACTTT CASSKDRFGNSPLHF
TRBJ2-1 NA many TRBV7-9 TGTGCCAGCAGCTTAGCCCCTGACACCTCCAATGAGCAGTTCTTC CASSLAPDTSNEQFF
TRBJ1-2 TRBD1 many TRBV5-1 TGTGCCAGCAGCTTGGCTCTACAGGGGGCGGGCTATGGCTACACCTTC CASSLALQGAGYGYTF
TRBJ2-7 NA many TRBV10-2 TGCGCCAGCAGTGAGTACCCAGGGGTGGGCTCCGAGCAGTACTTC CASSEYPGVGSEQYF